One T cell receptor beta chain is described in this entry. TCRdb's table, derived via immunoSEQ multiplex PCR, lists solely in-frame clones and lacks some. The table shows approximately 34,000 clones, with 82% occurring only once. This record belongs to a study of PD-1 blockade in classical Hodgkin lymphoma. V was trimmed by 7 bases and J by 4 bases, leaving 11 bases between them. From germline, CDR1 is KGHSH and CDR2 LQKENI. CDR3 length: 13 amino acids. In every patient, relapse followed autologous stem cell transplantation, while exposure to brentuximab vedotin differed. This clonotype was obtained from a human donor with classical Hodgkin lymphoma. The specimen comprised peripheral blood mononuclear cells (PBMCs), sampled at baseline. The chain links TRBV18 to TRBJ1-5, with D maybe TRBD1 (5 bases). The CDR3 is CASCDSNNQPQHF. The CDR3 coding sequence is TGTGCCAGCTGCGACAGTAATAATCAGCCCCAGCATTTT.